This T cell receptor beta chain was identified in a study of T cells after posttransplantation cyclophosphamide. Comments on this clone: Its antigen is unidentified.

Regarding the study as a whole: TRB overlap between skin or GI tissue T cells and blood was limited.

This CDR3 spans 14 amino acids. V was clipped by 2 bases and J by 1 base, with 8 bases between them. Germline V gene lookup returns CDR1 MDHEN and CDR2 SYDVKM. Profiling relied on immunoSEQ multiplex PCR, and the TCRdb table lists in-frame clones only, not all of them. The data show 20,000 to 25,000 clones, roughly 67% seen once. This chain links TRBV28 with TRBJ1-2; the D gene is possibly TRBD1 (5 bases). This clonotype originated in a woman in her fifties or sixties in good health, CMV-negative, and a related stem cell transplant donor. The sequenced sample consisted of memory CD4+ T cells sorted from PBMCs. In DNA form, the CDR3 reads TGTGCCAGCAGTTTAAGTCAGGGTAACTATGGCTACACCTTC. This gives the protein CASSLSQGNYGYTF.